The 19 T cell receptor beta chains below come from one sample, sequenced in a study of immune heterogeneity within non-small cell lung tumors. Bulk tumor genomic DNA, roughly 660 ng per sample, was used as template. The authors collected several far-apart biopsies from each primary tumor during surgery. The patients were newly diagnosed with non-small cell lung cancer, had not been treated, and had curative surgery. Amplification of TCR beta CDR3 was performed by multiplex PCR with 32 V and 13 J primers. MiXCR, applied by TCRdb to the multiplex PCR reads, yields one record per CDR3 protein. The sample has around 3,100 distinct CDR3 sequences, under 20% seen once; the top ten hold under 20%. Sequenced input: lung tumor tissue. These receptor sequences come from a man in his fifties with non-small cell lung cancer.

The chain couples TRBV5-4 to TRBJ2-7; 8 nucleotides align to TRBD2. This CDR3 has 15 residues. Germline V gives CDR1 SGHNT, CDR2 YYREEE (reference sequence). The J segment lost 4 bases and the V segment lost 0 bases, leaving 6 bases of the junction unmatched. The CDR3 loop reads CASSLEPSGRYEQYF. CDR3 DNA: TGTGCCAGCAGCTTGGAGCCTAGCGGGCGATACGAGCAGTACTTC.

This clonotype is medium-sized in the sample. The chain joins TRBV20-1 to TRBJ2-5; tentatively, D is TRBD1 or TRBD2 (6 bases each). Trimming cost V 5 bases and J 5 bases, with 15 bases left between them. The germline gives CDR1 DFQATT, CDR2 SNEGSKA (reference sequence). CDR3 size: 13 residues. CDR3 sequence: CSARPGAGETQYF. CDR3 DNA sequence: TGCAGTGCTCGGCCGGGGGCCGGCGAGACCCAGTACTTC.

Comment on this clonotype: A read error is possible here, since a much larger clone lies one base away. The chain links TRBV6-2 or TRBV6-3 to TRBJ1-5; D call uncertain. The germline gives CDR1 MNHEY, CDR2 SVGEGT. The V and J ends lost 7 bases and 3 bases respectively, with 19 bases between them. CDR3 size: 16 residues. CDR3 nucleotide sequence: TGTGCCAGCACCGCGTTTGGGGAGGATAACAATCAGCCCCAGCATTTT. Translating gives CASTAFGEDNNQPQHF.

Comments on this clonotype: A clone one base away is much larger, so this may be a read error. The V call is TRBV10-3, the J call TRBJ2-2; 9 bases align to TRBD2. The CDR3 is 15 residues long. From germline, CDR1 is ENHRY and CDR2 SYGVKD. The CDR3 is CAISDSGRLTGGLFF. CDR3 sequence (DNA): TGTGCCATCAGTGATAGCGGGAGATTGACCGGGGGGCTGTTTTTT.

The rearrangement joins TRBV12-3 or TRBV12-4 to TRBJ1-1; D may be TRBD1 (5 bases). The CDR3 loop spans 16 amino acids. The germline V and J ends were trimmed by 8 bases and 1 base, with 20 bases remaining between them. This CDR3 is CASSSRPDSENTEAFF. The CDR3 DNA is TGTGCCAGCTCTTCAAGGCCTGACAGCGAGAACACTGAAGCTTTCTTT.

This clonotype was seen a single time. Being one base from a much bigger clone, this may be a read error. As DNA, the CDR3 is TGTGACAGCAGCGTAGACCTTGCAACTAATGAAAAACTGTTTTTT. The encoded protein is CDSSVDLATNEKLFF. The chain is built from TRBV7-9 and TRBJ1-4, with D uncertain. The CDR3 is 15 residues long. CDR1 and CDR2 (germline): SEHNR, FQNEAQ (reference sequence).

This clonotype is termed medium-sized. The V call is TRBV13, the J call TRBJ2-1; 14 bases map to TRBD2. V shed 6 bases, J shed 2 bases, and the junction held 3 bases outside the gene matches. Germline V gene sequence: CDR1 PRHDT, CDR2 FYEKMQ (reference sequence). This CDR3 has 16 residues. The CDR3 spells CASRGTSGSPYNEQFF. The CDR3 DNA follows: TGTGCCAGCAGGGGGACTAGCGGGAGCCCCTACAATGAGCAGTTCTTC.

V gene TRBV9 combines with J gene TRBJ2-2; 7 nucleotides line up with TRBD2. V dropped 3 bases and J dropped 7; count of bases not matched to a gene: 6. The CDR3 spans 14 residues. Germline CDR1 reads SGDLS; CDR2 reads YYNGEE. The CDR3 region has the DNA TGTGCCAGCAGCGCTCAATCGGGAGGCGGGGAGCTGTTTTTT. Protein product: CASSAQSGGGELFF.

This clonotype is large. CDR3 loop: CASSPGQGHYEQYF. The DNA for the CDR3 is TGTGCCAGCAGTCCGGGACAGGGACACTACGAGCAGTACTTC. The gene calls are TRBV3-1 and TRBJ2-7; 9 bases align to TRBD1. Per germline, CDR1 LGHDT and CDR2 YNNKEL (reference sequence). The CDR3 extends over 14 amino acids. V trimming: 6 bases; J trimming: 3 bases; junction bases outside the gene matches: 6.

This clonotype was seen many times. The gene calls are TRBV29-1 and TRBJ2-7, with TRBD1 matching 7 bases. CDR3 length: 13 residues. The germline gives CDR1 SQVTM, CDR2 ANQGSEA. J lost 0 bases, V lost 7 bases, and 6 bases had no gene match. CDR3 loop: CSATQGSSYEQYF. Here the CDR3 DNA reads TGCAGCGCCACACAGGGGTCCTCCTACGAGCAGTACTTC.

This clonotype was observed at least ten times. CDR3 bases: TGTGCCAGCAGCCAGGCACTAGCTAGGACGGGGAATGAGCAGTTCTTC. Translating it yields CASSQALARTGNEQFF. This chain joins TRBV4-2 and TRBJ2-1; possibly TRBD2 for D (6 bases). V was shortened by 3 bases and J by 7 bases, with 19 bases between the two germline ends. CDR1 LGHNA and CDR2 YNFKEQ come from the germline V gene. The CDR3 runs 16 residues.

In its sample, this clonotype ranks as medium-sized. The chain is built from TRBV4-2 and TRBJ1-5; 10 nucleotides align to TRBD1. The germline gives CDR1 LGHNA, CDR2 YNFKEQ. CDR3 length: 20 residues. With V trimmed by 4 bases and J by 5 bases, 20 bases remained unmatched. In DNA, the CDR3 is TGTGCCAGCAGCCCCCTCCTAGGGACAGGGGAATCAGGAGTGGATCAGCCCCAGCATTTT. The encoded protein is CASSPLLGTGESGVDQPQHF.

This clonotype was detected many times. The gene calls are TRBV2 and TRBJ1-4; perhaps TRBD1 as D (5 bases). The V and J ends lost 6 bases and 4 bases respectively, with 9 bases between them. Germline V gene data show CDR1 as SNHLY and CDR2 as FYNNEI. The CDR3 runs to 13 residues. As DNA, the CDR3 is TGTGCCAGCAGCAGGGACCATAATGAAAAACTGTTTTTT. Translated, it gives CASSRDHNEKLFF.

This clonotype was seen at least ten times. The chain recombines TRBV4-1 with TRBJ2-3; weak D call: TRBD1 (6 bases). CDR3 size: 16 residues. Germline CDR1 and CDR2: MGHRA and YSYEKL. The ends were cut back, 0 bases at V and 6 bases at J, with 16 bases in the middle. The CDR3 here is CASSQDRSRGSDTQYF. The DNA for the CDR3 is TGCGCCAGCAGCCAAGATCGGAGCAGGGGAAGCGATACGCAGTATTTT.

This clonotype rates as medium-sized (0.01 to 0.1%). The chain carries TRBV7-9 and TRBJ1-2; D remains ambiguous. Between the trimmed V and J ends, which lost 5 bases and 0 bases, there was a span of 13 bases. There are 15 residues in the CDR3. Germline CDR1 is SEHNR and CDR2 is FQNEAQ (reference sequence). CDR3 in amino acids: CASSIVTLANYGYTF. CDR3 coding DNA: TGTGCCAGCAGCATAGTCACCCTAGCTAACTATGGCTACACCTTC.

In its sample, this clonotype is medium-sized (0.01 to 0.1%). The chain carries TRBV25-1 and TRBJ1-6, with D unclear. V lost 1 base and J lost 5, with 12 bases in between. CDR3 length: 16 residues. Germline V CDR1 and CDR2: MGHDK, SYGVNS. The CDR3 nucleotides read TGTGCCAGCAGTGAATGGCGGGATTTGGATAATTCACCCCTCCACTTT. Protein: CASSEWRDLDNSPLHF.

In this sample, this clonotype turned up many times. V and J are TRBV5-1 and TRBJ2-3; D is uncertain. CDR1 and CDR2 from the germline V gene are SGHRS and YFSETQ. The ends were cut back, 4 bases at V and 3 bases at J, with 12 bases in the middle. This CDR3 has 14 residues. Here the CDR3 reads CASSPFSRTDTQYF. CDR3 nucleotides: TGCGCCAGCAGCCCTTTTTCAAGGACAGATACGCAGTATTTT.

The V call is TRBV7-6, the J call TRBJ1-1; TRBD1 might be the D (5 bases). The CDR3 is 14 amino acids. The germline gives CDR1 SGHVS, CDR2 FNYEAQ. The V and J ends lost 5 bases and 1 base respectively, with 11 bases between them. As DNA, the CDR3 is TGTGCCAGCAGCCGTAAAACAGGGAACACTGAAGCTTTCTTT. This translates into CASSRKTGNTEAFF.

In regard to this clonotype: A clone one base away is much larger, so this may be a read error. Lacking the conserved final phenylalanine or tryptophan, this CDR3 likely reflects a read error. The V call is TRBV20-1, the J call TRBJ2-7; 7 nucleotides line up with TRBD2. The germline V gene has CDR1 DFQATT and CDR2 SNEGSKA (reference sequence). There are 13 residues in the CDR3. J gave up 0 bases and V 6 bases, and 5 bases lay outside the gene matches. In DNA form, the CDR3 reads TGCAGTGCCAGTACGGGGGGCTCCTACGAGCAGTACTTA. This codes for CSASTGGSYEQYL.